The 32 T cell receptor beta chains below were found in one sample sequenced in a study of cytomegalovirus exposure and HLA in healthy donors. Primers for the PCR totalled 60 Vbeta and 13 Jbeta. Data came from immunoSEQ multiplex PCR; TCRdb stores just in-frame clones and leaves some out. Among approximately 160,000 clones, around 82% were seen once, and the ten largest hold around 1.5%. What was sequenced was PBMCs. The receptors here all came from a male donor in good health and CMV-seronegative.

This chain joins TRBV6-1 and TRBJ1-1, with TRBD1 matching over 9 bases. Germline CDR1 MNHNS, CDR2 SASEGT. Trimming removed 6 bases from V and 4 bases from J; junction bases left unmatched: 9. This CDR3 spans 15 amino acids. The CDR3 reads CASRGGQGYPTEAFF. CDR3 bases: TGTGCCAGCAGGGGGGGACAGGGCTATCCCACTGAAGCTTTCTTT.

This clone was observed once. V is TRBV5-1 and J is TRBJ2-6; D is unresolved. Germline-derived CDR1 and CDR2 are SGHRS and YFSETQ. Deletions cut 10 bases from V and 2 bases from J, with 13 bases between. The CDR3 is 14 residues long. The CDR3 reads CASVAAPGANVLTF. CDR3 bases: TGCGCCTCCGTCGCTGCGCCTGGGGCCAACGTCCTGACTTTC.

This clone occurred many times. The rearrangement links TRBV11-3 to TRBJ1-1; D is undetermined. The CDR3 loop spans 13 amino acids. Germline CDR1 reads SGHNT; CDR2 reads YENEEA. Trimming pared 1 base from V and 1 base from J, leaving 4 bases between. CDR3 sequence: CASSLAGNTEAFF. The CDR3 nucleotides are TGTGCCAGCAGCTTAGCAGGGAACACTGAAGCTTTCTTT.

As concerns this clone: Compared with germline, one end of the junction differs, possibly owing to a read error. This chain uses TRBV6-1 with TRBJ1-1; 9 nucleotides line up with TRBD1. The CDR3 contains 14 residues. Germline lookup yields CDR1 MNHNS and CDR2 SASEGT. The CDR3 DNA follows: TGTGCCAGCAGCCTAAAAATTCCGGGACAGGGATACCTCTTT. Translating it yields CASSLKIPGQGYLF.

The genes are TRBV7-9 and TRBJ2-7; D might be TRBD1 (5 bases). The CDR3 spans 15 residues. The V gene's germline CDR1 is SEHNR and CDR2 FQNEAQ (reference sequence). With 1 base removed from V and 11 bases from J, the gap between germline ends came to 21 bases. The DNA for the CDR3 is TGTGCCAGCAGCTTAGGTAATTCGGGCAGGGCATATGAGTACTTC. Amino acid sequence: CASSLGNSGRAYEYF.

The genes are TRBV10-2 and TRBJ2-1; D may be TRBD1 (6 bases). Germline lookup yields CDR1 WSHSY and CDR2 SAAADI. CDR3 size: 15 residues. V shed 9 bases and J shed 5 bases, with 20 bases lying between them. The CDR3 DNA reads TGCGCCAGTCGAAATGACAGGTTAGGCGACAATGAGCAGTTCTTC. It yields the protein CASRNDRLGDNEQFF.

The chain links TRBV18 to TRBJ1-2; weak D call: TRBD1 (5 bases). CDR3 length: 15 amino acids. The germline gives CDR1 KGHSH, CDR2 LQKENI. V lost 0 bases and J lost 6, with 14 bases in between. The CDR3 loop is CASSPPGGNWDGYTF. CDR3 nucleotide sequence: TGTGCCAGCTCACCACCGGGGGGTAACTGGGATGGCTACACCTTC.

V is TRBV29-1 and J is TRBJ1-5; maybe TRBD1 (5 bases). With 2 bases removed from V and 7 bases from J, the gap between germline ends came to 12 bases. This CDR3 is 13 amino acids long. Germline CDR1 reads SQVTM; CDR2 reads ANQGSEA. The CDR3 is CSVESAGNQPQHF. The DNA of the CDR3 is TGCAGCGTTGAATCAGCAGGGAACCAGCCCCAGCATTTT.

This chain's CDR3 is CAISESGGSYGYTF. Written as DNA, the CDR3 is TGTGCCATCAGTGAGTCGGGGGGTAGCTATGGCTACACCTTC. V is TRBV10-3 and J is TRBJ1-2; D possibly corresponds to TRBD1 (5 bases). Germline lookup yields CDR1 ENHRY and CDR2 SYGVKD. The CDR3 covers 14 residues. V gave up 0 bases and J gave up 4 bases, with 9 bases separating them.

The chain recombines TRBV7-9 with TRBJ2-7, with 10 bases matching TRBD1. The V gene end was trimmed by 5 bases and the J gene end by 2 bases; junction bases not matched to a gene: 18. Germline V CDR1 and CDR2: SEHNR, FQNEAQ (reference sequence). This CDR3 contains 19 residues. CDR3 coding DNA: TGTGCCAGCAGCCCTAAGGGCGGGACAGGGGTCTTCTCTACCTACGAGCAGTACTTC. Translating gives CASSPKGGTGVFSTYEQYF.

The chain couples TRBV30 to TRBJ2-1; D possibly corresponds to TRBD1 (6 bases). This CDR3 is built from 11 residues. CDR1 and CDR2 (germline): GTSNPN, SVGIG (reference sequence). The ends were cut back, 5 bases at V and 9 bases at J, with 11 bases in the middle. The CDR3 reads CAWSGVGEQFF. Written as DNA, the CDR3 is TGTGCCTGGTCAGGGGTCGGTGAGCAGTTCTTC.

V gene TRBV5-1 combines with J gene TRBJ2-3; 10 positions agree with TRBD2. Germline CDR1 and CDR2: SGHRS and YFSETQ. The J segment lost 2 bases and the V segment lost 0 bases, leaving 3 bases of the junction unmatched. The CDR3 is 16 amino acids. The CDR3 is CASSLASGGSTDTQYF. In DNA form, the CDR3 reads TGCGCCAGCAGCTTGGCTAGCGGGGGTTCCACAGATACGCAGTATTTT.

The rearrangement joins TRBV4-2 to TRBJ1-6; D call uncertain. The CDR3 runs 18 residues. V lost 0 bases and J lost 5, with 17 bases in between. The germline V gene encodes CDR1 LGHNA and CDR2 YNFKEQ. CDR3 sequence: CASSQDQAGLPDNSPLHF. The DNA for the CDR3 is TGTGCCAGCAGCCAAGATCAGGCGGGCCTGCCCGATAATTCACCCCTCCACTTT.

The chain couples TRBV18 to TRBJ1-1; possibly TRBD1 for D (6 bases). Trimming removed 5 bases from V and 3 bases from J, with 28 bases in between. Germline-derived CDR1 and CDR2 are KGHSH and LQKENI. CDR3 length: 19 amino acids. CDR3 in amino acids: CASSSQPGRPNKGDTEAFF. CDR3 nucleotide sequence: TGTGCCAGCTCATCACAACCGGGAAGGCCGAATAAGGGGGACACTGAAGCTTTCTTT.

The chain uses TRBV7-3 and TRBJ2-1, with a weak D call TRBD2 (6 bases). Looked up from germline, CDR1 is SGHTA and CDR2 is FQGTGA. The CDR3 runs to 16 residues. Trimming shortened V by 5 bases and J by 0 bases, and 14 bases separated the two germline ends. Written as DNA, the CDR3 is TGTGCCAGCAGCCAACTACTAGCAGGCTCCTACAATGAGCAGTTCTTC. Translating gives CASSQLLAGSYNEQFF. The full variable domain, rest sourced from reference TRBV7-3 and TRBJ2-1, is GAGVSQTPSNKVTEKGKYVELRCDPISGHTALYWYRQSLGQGPEFLIYFQGTGAADDSGLPNDRFFAVRPEGSVSTLKIQRTERGDSAVYLCASSQLLAGSYNEQFFGPGTRLTVL.

The rearrangement uses TRBV6-5 and TRBJ2-1; TRBD2 matches at 11 bases. The CDR3 extends over 15 amino acids. V dropped 2 bases and J dropped 10; count of bases not matched to a gene: 7. The germline V gene has CDR1 MNHEY and CDR2 SVGAGI. CDR3 nucleotides: TGTGCCAGCAGTTACGTAGCGGGAGGGCCAACCGAGCAGTTCTTC. It specifies CASSYVAGGPTEQFF.

The chain is built from TRBV6-5 and TRBJ2-3, with TRBD2 matching 11 bases. This CDR3 contains 15 residues. Per the germline V gene, CDR1 is MNHEY and CDR2 is SVGAGI. The V segment lost 4 bases and the J segment 1 base; nucleotides outside the gene matches: 1. The CDR3 protein is CASSLAGGGTDTQYF. The CDR3, as DNA: TGTGCCAGCAGTTTAGCGGGGGGGGGCACAGATACGCAGTATTTT.

V is TRBV7-2 and J is TRBJ2-7, with a weak D call TRBD1 (5 bases). CDR3 size: 16 residues. The V end was cut by 2 bases, the J end by 5 bases, with 19 bases between. Germline V CDR1 and CDR2: SGHTA, FQGNSA. CDR3 DNA sequence: TGTGCCAGCAGCTTAAAGGCAGGGAAGGTCCCCCACGAGCAGTACTTC. Amino acids: CASSLKAGKVPHEQYF.

The chain combines TRBV25-1 with TRBJ1-6, with TRBD1 matching over 7 bases. CDR1 and CDR2 (germline): MGHDK, SYGVNS. Losses at the gene ends were 1 base for V and 11 bases for J; bases not matched to a gene: 11. This CDR3 contains 16 residues. The CDR3 nucleotides are TGTGCCAGCAGTGAATTGATGACAGGGTCTAAAGCACCCCTCCACTTT. It is translated as CASSELMTGSKAPLHF.

The chain has TRBV5-1 and TRBJ2-1; perhaps TRBD1 as D (6 bases). Trimming pared 3 bases from V and 6 bases from J, leaving 25 bases between. Germline V gene sequence: CDR1 SGHRS, CDR2 YFSETQ. This CDR3 spans 18 amino acids. CDR3 bases: TGCGCCAGCAGCTCTACGATTACAGGGAAAACCCTCGGCAATGAGCAGTTCTTC. Residues: CASSSTITGKTLGNEQFF.

The rearrangement uses TRBV19 and TRBJ2-2, with D perhaps TRBD2 (6 bases). V lost 6 bases and J 0 bases, leaving 14 bases between the germline ends. CDR1 and CDR2 from the germline V gene are LNHDA and SQIVND (reference sequence). This CDR3 has 16 amino acids. The CDR3 DNA reads TGTGCCAGTAGAGGGTCCGGGACTTCGAACACCGGGGAGCTGTTTTTT. Translation: CASRGSGTSNTGELFF.

The CDR3: CASSILAGTSGPFEQYF. For the CDR3, the DNA is TGTGCCAGTAGTATACTAGCGGGAACATCAGGACCGTTCGAGCAGTACTTC. The chain links TRBV19 to TRBJ2-7; 9 nucleotides agree with TRBD2. The CDR3 covers 17 residues. J gave up 6 bases and V 2 bases, and 14 bases lay outside the gene matches. The V gene's germline CDR1 is LNHDA and CDR2 SQIVND (reference sequence).

The chain combines TRBV5-1 with TRBJ2-3; 8 bases fit TRBD2. The ends lost 0 bases at V and 2 bases at J; junction bases unmatched: 5. The germline gives CDR1 SGHRS, CDR2 YFSETQ. This CDR3 contains 16 residues. The CDR3 here is CASSLGTSFPTDTQYF. CDR3 DNA: TGCGCCAGCAGCTTGGGGACTAGCTTCCCCACAGATACGCAGTATTTT.

The chain combines TRBV15 with TRBJ1-2, with TRBD1 as a possible D gene (5 bases). The CDR3 runs 17 residues. V lost 0 bases and J lost 8, with 22 bases in between. Germline CDR1 reads LNHNV; CDR2 reads YYDKDF (reference sequence). CDR3: CATSRDLPRTRFTGYTF. CDR3 nucleotide sequence: TGTGCCACCAGCAGAGATTTGCCCCGGACACGCTTCACCGGCTACACCTTC.

This clone was recorded once. The J gene is TRBJ2-1, the V gene TRBV29-1; the match to TRBD2 covers 8 bases. Germline V lookup: CDR1 SQVTM, CDR2 ANQGSEA. The CDR3 loop spans 15 amino acids. V trimming: 3 bases; J trimming: 3 bases; junction bases outside the gene matches: 7. CDR3 bases: TGCAGCGTTGACGCGAGCGGGAGCGGCTACAATGAGCAGTTCTTC. Encoded protein: CSVDASGSGYNEQFF.

The chain uses TRBV29-1 and TRBJ2-7; 7 nucleotides line up with TRBD2. Germline V gene lookup returns CDR1 SQVTM and CDR2 ANQGSEA. The CDR3 has 11 residues. After removal of 4 bases from V and 4 bases from J, the junction contained 1 base not matched to a gene. CDR3 residues: CSVASGYEQYF. The CDR3 DNA follows: TGCAGCGTTGCTAGCGGATACGAGCAGTACTTC.

Note on this clone: A junction end diverges from the germline sequence, so it may reflect a read error. This chain joins TRBV7-9 and TRBJ2-5, with 11 nucleotides matching TRBD1. Germline CDR1 and CDR2: SEHNR and FQNEAQ (reference sequence). This CDR3 is 15 amino acids long. As DNA, the CDR3 is TGTTCCAGCAGCCCAGGACAGGGGGCTTTTGAGACCCAGTACTTC. This gives the protein CSSSPGQGAFETQYF.

This sequence joins TRBV5-1 and TRBJ2-6; D gene ambiguous. CDR1 and CDR2 from the germline V gene are SGHRS and YFSETQ. The CDR3 is 16 amino acids. Trimming removed 2 bases from V and 0 bases from J, with 9 bases in between. The CDR3 spells CASSFDFPSGANVLTF. CDR3 coding DNA: TGCGCCAGCAGCTTCGACTTCCCCTCTGGGGCCAACGTCCTGACTTTC.

V is TRBV18 and J is TRBJ1-3, with 10 bases that match TRBD1. V lost 3 bases to trimming and J lost 0 bases; unmatched junction nucleotides: 11. The CDR3 has 19 residues. The germline V gene has CDR1 KGHSH and CDR2 LQKENI. The CDR3 here is CASSPVPGQGLSSGNTIYF. As DNA, the CDR3 is TGTGCCAGCTCACCGGTCCCGGGACAGGGGTTAAGCTCTGGAAACACCATATATTTT.

The chain is built from TRBV7-6 and TRBJ2-7; TRBD2 matches 7 bases. Germline trimming cut 5 bases from V and 2 bases from J; bases unmatched to any gene: 12. The CDR3 is 16 residues long. CDR1 is SGHVS and CDR2 is FNYEAQ in the germline V gene. CDR3: CASSAETSRNTYEQYF. For the CDR3, the DNA is TGTGCCAGCAGCGCTGAGACTAGCCGGAATACCTACGAGCAGTACTTC. Looking up the rest from reference TRBV7-6 and TRBJ2-7 gives the full variable domain: GAGVSQSPRYKVTKRGQDVALRCDPISGHVSLYWYRQALGQGPEFLTYFNYEAQQDKSGLPNDRFSAERPEGSISTLTIQRTEQRDSAMYRCASSAETSRNTYEQYFGPGTRLTVT.

This chain links TRBV19 with TRBJ1-2; D unresolved. The CDR3 is 11 amino acids. Germline CDR1 is LNHDA and CDR2 is SQIVND (reference sequence). V was shortened by 8 bases and J by 8 bases, with 12 bases between the two germline ends. CDR3 coding DNA: TGTGCCAGTCGAAGTAAACTGGGCTACACCTTC. Translated, it gives CASRSKLGYTF.

The chain recombines TRBV7-6 with TRBJ2-3; D ambiguous. CDR3 size: 13 residues. Trimming stripped 0 bases from V and 3 bases from J, with 4 bases between. Per the germline V gene, CDR1 is SGHVS and CDR2 is FNYEAQ. CDR3 region: CASSLAQTDTQYF. The CDR3 nucleotides read TGTGCCAGCAGCTTAGCGCAGACAGATACGCAGTATTTT. The full variable domain, its missing parts supplied by reference TRBV7-6 and TRBJ2-3, is GAGVSQSPRYKVTKRGQDVALRCDPISGHVSLYWYRQALGQGPEFLTYFNYEAQQDKSGLPNDRFSAERPEGSISTLTIQRTEQRDSAMYRCASSLAQTDTQYFGPGTRLTVL.